This T cell receptor (beta chain) appears in the sequencing data of a study of cytomegalovirus exposure and HLA in healthy donors. Overall study context: The roughly 100 million unique TCR beta sequences, from around 200 million T cells, were found by an earlier analysis. Overall study findings and caveats: Researchers reported from a later analysis that most CMV-associated TCR beta chains appeared HLA-restricted. Further analysis, carried out later, found HLA-associated TCR beta chains more clonally expanded than equally common other chains. It was approximately 150 TCR beta chains that were listed as cytomegalovirus-associated.

This PCR relied on a set of 60 Vbeta primers and 13 Jbeta primers. The protocol was immunoSEQ multiplex PCR, while the TCRdb copy is restricted to in-frame clones and leaves out a portion. The listing records around 160,000 clones. Turning to this clone: The antigen is not known.

Between the trimmed V and J ends, which lost 1 base and 2 bases, there was a span of 9 bases. Germline V gene sequence: CDR1 SGHRS, CDR2 YFSETQ. The CDR3 spans 14 residues. The origin of this receptor is a woman in her forties or fifties in good health and CMV-seronegative. Sequencing input: PBMCs. This chain connects TRBV5-1 to TRBJ1-1; maybe TRBD1 (5 bases). The chain's CDR3 is CASSLRGTNTEAFF. The CDR3 DNA sequence: TGCGCCAGCAGCTTGCGGGGGACTAACACTGAAGCTTTCTTT.